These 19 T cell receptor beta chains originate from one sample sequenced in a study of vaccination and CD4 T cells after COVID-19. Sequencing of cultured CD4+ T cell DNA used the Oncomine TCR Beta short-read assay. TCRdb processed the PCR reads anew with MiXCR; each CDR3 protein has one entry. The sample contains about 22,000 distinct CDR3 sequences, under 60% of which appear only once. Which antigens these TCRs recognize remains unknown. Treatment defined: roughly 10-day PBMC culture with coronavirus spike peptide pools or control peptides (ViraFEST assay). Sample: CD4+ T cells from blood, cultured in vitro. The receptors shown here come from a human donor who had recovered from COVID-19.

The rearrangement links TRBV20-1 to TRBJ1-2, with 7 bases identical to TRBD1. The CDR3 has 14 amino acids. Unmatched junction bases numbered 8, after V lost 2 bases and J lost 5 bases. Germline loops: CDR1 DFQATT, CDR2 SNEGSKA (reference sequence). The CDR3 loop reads CSARRTGLLYGYTF. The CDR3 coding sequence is TGCAGTGCTAGAAGGACAGGCCTCCTTTATGGCTACACCTTC.

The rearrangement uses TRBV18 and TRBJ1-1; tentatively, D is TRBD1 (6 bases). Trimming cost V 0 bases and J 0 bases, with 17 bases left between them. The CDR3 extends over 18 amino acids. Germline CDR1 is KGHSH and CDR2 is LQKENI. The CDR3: CASSPPRGEGHLNTEAFF. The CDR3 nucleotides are TGTGCCAGCTCACCACCCCGGGGGGAGGGACACTTGAACACTGAAGCTTTCTTT.

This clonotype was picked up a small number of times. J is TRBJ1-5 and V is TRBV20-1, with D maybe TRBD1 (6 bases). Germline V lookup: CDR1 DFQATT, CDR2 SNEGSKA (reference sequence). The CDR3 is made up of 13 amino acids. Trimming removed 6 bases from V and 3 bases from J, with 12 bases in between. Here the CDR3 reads CSAPGQFNQPQHF. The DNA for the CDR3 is TGCAGTGCCCCAGGACAGTTCAATCAGCCCCAGCATTTT.

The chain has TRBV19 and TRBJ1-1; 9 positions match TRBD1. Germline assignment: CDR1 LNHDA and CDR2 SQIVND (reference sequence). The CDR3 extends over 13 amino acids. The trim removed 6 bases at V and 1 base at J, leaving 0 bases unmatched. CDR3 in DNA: TGTGCCAGTAGGGGACAGGGGAACACTGAAGCTTTCTTT. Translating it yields CASRGQGNTEAFF.

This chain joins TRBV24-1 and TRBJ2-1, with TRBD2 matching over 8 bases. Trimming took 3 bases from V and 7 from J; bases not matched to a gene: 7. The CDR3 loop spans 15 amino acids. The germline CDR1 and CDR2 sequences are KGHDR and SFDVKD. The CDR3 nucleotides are TGTGCCACCAGTGATATTAGCGGGATGGGTAATGAGCAGTTCTTC. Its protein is CATSDISGMGNEQFF.

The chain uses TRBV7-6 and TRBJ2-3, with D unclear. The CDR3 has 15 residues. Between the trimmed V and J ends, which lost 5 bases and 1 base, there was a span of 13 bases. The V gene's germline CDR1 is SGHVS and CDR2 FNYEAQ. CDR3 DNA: TGTGCCAGCAGCAACTCCCACAGCGGCACAGATACGCAGTATTTT. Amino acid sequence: CASSNSHSGTDTQYF.

The CDR3 DNA is TGTGCCAGCAGCGGAGGGGTTGGTCAGCCCCAGCATTTT. Residues: CASSGGVGQPQHF. The V gene is TRBV2, the J gene TRBJ1-5; D possibly corresponds to TRBD1 (5 bases). Trimming shortened V by 6 bases and J by 6 bases, and 12 bases separated the two germline ends. From germline, CDR1 is SNHLY and CDR2 FYNNEI. CDR3 size: 13 residues.

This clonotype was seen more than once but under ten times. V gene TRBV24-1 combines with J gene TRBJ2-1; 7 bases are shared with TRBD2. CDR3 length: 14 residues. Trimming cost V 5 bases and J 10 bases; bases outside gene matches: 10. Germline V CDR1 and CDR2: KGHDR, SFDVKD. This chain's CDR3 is CATSAAGWGGEQFF. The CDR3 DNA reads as TGTGCCACCAGTGCGGCGGGATGGGGAGGGGAGCAGTTCTTC.

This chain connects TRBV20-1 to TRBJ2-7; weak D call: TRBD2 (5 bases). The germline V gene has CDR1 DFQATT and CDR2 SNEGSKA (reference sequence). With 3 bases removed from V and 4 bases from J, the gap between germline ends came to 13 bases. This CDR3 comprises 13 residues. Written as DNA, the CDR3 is TGCAGTGCTAGCGATTGGTGGGAGTACGAGCAGTACTTC. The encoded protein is CSASDWWEYEQYF.

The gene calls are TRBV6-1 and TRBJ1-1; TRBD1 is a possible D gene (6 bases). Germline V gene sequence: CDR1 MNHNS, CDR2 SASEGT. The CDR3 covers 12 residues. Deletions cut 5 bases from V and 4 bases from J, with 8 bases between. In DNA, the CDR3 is TGTGCCAGCAGTCAGGGGAGCACTGAAGCTTTCTTT. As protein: CASSQGSTEAFF.

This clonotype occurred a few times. CDR3 nucleotides: TGTGCCAGCAGTTCACCCGGACAGCCGGGGGGTGGCTACACCTTC. This translates into CASSSPGQPGGGYTF. This chain uses TRBV28 with TRBJ1-2; maybe TRBD1 (6 bases). Trimming removed 4 bases from V and 7 bases from J, with 19 bases in between. The germline CDR1 and CDR2 sequences are MDHEN and SYDVKM. The CDR3 sequence is 15 residues long.

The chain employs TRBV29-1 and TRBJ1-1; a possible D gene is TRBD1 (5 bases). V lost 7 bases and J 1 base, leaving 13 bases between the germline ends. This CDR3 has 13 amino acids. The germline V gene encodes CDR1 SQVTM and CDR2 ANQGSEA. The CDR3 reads CSGRGRANTEAFF. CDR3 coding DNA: TGCAGCGGCCGGGGACGGGCGAACACTGAAGCTTTCTTT.

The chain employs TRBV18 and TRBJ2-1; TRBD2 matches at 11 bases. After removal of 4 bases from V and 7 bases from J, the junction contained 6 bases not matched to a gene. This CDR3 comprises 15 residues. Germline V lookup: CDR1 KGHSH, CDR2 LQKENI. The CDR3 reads CASSLKLAGVNEQFF. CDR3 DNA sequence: TGTGCCAGCTCACTAAAACTAGCGGGAGTTAATGAGCAGTTCTTC.

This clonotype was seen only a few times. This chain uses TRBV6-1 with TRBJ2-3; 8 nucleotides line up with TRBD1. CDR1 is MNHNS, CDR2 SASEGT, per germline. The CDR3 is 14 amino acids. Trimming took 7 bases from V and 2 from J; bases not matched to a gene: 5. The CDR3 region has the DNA TGTGCCAGCAACGGACAGGGATACACAGATACGCAGTATTTT. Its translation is CASNGQGYTDTQYF.

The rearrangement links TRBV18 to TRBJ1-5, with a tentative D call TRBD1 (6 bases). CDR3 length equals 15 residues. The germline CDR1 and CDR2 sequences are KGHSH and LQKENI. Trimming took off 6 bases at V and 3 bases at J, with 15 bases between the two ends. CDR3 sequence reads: CASSQSGTPNQPQHF. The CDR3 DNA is TGTGCCAGCTCTCAGTCCGGGACACCCAATCAGCCCCAGCATTTT.

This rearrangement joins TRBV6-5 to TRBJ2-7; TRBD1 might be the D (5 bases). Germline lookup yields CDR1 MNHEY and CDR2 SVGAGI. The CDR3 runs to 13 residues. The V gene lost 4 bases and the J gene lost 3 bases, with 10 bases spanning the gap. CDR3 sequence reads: CASSSGRDYEQYF. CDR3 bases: TGTGCCAGCAGTTCGGGCAGGGACTACGAGCAGTACTTC.

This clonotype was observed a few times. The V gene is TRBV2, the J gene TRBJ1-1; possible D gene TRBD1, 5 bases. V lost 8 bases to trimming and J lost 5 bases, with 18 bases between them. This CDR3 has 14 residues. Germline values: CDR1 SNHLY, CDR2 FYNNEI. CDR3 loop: CASEILSGTTEAFF. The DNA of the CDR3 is TGTGCCAGCGAAATATTATCCGGGACGACTGAAGCTTTCTTT.

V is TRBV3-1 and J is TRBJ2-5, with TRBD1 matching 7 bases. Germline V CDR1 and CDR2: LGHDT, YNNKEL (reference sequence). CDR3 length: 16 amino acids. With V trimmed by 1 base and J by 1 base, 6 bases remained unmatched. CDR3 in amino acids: CASSQVPGQVQETQYF. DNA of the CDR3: TGTGCCAGCAGCCAAGTCCCCGGACAGGTCCAAGAGACCCAGTACTTC.

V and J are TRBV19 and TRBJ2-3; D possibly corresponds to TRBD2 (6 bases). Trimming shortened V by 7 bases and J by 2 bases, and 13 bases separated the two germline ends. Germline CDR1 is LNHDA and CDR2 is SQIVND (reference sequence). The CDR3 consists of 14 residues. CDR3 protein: CASNPWGVTDTQYF. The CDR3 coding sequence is TGTGCCAGTAACCCTTGGGGGGTCACAGATACGCAGTATTTT. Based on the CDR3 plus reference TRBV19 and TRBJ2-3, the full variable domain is DGGITQSPKYLFRKEGQNVTLSCEQNLNHDAMYWYRQDPGQGLRLIYYSQIVNDFQKGDIAEGYSVSREKKESFPLTVTSAQKNPTAFYLCASNPWGVTDTQYFGPGTRLTVL.